The rows below give T cell receptor beta chains drawn from one sample of a study of blood T cells in healthy people across ages. TCRdb re-derived calls from the 5' RACE reads in MiXCR, one entry per CDR3 protein. The sample comprises 1,300,000 or so distinct CDR3 sequences, 59% of which are singletons, and roughly 7% rests with the top ten. The material sequenced was blood. These receptors were collected from a man younger than 35 in good health. The CDR3 runs from the conserved cysteine through the conserved F or W. D genes are given only for firm matches. Not every row has a clone size; where given, it reads once, few, many or a size class.

D,J,V,size,CDR3,DNA
TRBD2,TRBJ2-3,TRBV24-1,-,CATSPGLAGESDTQYF,TGTGCCACCAGTCCCGGACTAGCGGGAGAATCAGATACGCAGTATTTT
-,TRBJ1-2,TRBV4-1,-,CASSQVRGAEIYYGYTF,TGCGCCAGCAGCCAAGTTAGGGGGGCAGAGATTTACTATGGCTACACCTTC
-,TRBJ2-1,TRBV27,few,CASSLVHHNEQFF,TGTGCCAGCAGTTTAGTTCACCACAATGAGCAGTTCTTC
-,TRBJ2-7,TRBV7-8,-,CASSPPPGRNEYF,TGTGCCAGCAGCCCGCCCCCAGGAAGGAATGAGTACTTC
-,TRBJ2-2,TRBV12-5,-,CASGPPWGGELFF,TGTGCCAGTGGTCCCCCCTGGGGCGGGGAGCTGTTTTTT
TRBD1,TRBJ1-6,TRBV5-1,-,CASSREGQASNSPLHF,TGCGCCAGCAGCCGGGAGGGACAGGCGTCTAATTCACCCCTCCACTTT
TRBD1,TRBJ1-5,TRBV12-3/TRBV12-4,-,CASSRGQTHSNQPQHF,TGTGCCAGCAGTCGGGGACAGACACATAGCAATCAGCCCCAGCATTTT
-,TRBJ2-3,TRBV3-1,-,CASSSDAVDTQYF,TGTGCCAGCAGCTCAGATGCGGTGGATACGCAGTATTTT
-,TRBJ2-5,TRBV4-3,-,CASSQDSTGAETQYF,TGCGCCAGCAGCCAAGACTCAACGGGCGCGGAGACCCAGTACTTC
-,TRBJ2-7,TRBV5-1,few,CASSPSAPRHSPYEQYF,TGCGCCAGCAGCCCTTCGGCGCCCCGACACTCCCCCTACGAGCAGTACTTC
-,TRBJ1-1,TRBV29-1,-,CSGGWGSTEAFF,TGCAGCGGGGGATGGGGATCAACTGAAGCTTTCTTT
-,TRBJ2-2,TRBV11-2,-,CASSTSRAPGGELFF,TGTGCCAGCAGTACAAGCAGGGCCCCCGGCGGGGAGCTGTTTTTT
TRBD1,TRBJ1-5,TRBV27,few,CASRSGTVPRQPQHF,TGTGCCAGCAGATCCGGGACAGTCCCCCGCCAGCCCCAGCATTTT
-,TRBJ2-1,TRBV29-1,few,CSDRVQPNEQFF,TGCAGCGACCGGGTACAGCCCAATGAGCAGTTCTTC